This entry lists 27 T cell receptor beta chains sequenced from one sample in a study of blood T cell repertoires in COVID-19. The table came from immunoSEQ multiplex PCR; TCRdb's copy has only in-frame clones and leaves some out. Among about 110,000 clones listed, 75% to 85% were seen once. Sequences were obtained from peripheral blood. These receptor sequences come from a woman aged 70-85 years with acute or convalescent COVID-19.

In DNA form, the CDR3 reads TGTGCCAGCAGTGACAGGGGCAGGGGGGAGCTGTTTTTT. Protein sequence: CASSDRGRGELFF. The V and J genes are TRBV6-6 and TRBJ2-2; 8 bases are a match to TRBD1. Germline V gene lookup returns CDR1 MNHNY and CDR2 SVGAGI (reference sequence). CDR3 length: 13 residues. The V segment lost 5 bases and the J segment 8 bases; nucleotides outside the gene matches: 4.

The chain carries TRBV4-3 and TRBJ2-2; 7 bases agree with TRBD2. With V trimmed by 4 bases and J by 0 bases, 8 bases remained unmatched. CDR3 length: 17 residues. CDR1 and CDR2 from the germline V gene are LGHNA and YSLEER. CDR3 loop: CASSPRTSGANTGELFF. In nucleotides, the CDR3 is TGCGCCAGCAGCCCGAGGACTAGTGGGGCGAACACCGGGGAGCTGTTTTTT.

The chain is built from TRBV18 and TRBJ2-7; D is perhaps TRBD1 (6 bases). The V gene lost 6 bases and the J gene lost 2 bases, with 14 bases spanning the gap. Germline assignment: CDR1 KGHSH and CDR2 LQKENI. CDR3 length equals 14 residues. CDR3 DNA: TGTGCCAGCTCTCAGGGGCAGTGGGCCTACGAGCAGTACTTC. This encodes CASSQGQWAYEQYF.

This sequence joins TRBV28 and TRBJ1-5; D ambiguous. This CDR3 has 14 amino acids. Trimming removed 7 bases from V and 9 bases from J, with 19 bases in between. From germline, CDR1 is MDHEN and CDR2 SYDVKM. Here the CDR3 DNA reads TGTGCCAGCATAGGCAGGATTCCTGTTGGGCCCCAGCATTTT. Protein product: CASIGRIPVGPQHF.

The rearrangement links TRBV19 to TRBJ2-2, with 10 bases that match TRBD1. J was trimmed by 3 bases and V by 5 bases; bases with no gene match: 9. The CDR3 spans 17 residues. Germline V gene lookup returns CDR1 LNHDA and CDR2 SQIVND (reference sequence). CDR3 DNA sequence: TGTGCCAGTAGTCGTCCGGGACAGGGGCTGTACACCGGGGAGCTGTTTTTT. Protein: CASSRPGQGLYTGELFF.

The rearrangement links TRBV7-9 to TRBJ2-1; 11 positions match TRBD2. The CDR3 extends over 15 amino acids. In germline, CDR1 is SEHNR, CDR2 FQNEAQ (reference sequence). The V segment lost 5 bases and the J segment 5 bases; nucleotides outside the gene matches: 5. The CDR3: CASSPVAGGDNEQFF. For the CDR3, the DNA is TGTGCCAGCAGCCCCGTAGCGGGAGGGGACAATGAGCAGTTCTTC.

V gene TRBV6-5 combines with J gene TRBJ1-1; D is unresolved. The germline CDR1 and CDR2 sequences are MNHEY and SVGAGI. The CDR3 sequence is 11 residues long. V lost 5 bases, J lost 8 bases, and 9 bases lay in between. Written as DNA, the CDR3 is TGTGCCAGCAGTCGAGACGGGGAAGCTTTCTTT. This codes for CASSRDGEAFF.

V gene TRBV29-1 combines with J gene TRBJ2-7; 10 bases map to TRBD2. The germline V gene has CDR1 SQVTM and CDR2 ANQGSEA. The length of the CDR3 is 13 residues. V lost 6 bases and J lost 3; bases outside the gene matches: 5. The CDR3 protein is CSVTGTSDYEQYF. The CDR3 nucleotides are TGCAGCGTCACCGGGACTAGCGACTACGAGCAGTACTTC.

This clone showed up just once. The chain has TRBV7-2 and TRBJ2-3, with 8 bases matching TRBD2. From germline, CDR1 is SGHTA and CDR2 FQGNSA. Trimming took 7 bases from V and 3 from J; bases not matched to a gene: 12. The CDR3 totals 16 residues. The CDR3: CASNGQSGGLTDTQYF. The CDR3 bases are TGTGCCAGCAACGGTCAGTCGGGAGGGCTGACAGATACGCAGTATTTT.

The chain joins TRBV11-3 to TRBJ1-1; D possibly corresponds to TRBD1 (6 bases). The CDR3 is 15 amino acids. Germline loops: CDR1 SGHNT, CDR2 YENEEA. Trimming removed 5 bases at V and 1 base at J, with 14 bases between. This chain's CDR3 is CASSPGWGPNTEAFF. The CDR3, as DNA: TGTGCCAGCAGCCCTGGGTGGGGGCCGAACACTGAAGCTTTCTTT.

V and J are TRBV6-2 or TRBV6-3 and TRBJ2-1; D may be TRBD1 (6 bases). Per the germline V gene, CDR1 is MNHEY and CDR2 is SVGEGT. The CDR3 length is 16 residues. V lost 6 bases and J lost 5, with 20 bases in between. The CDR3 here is CASSLITGRPNNEQFF. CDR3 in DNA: TGTGCCAGCAGCCTTATTACAGGGCGCCCAAACAATGAGCAGTTCTTC.

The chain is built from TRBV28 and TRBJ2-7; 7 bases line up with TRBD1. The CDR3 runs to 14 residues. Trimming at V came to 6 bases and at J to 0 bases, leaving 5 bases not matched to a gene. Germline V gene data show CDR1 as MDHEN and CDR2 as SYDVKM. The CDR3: CASRAQGVSYEQYF. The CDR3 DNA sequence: TGTGCCAGCAGGGCCCAGGGGGTCTCCTACGAGCAGTACTTC.

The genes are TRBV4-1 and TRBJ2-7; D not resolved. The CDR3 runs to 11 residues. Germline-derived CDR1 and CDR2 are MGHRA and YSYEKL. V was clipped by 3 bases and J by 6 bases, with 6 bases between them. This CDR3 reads CASSQGSEQYF. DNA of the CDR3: TGCGCCAGCAGCCAGGGCAGCGAGCAGTACTTC.

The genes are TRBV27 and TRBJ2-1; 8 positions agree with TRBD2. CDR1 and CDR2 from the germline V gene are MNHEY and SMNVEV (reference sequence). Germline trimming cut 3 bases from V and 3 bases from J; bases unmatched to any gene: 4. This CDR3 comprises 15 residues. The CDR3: CASSFGLAGYNEQFF. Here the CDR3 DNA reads TGTGCCAGCAGTTTTGGGCTAGCGGGCTACAATGAGCAGTTCTTC.

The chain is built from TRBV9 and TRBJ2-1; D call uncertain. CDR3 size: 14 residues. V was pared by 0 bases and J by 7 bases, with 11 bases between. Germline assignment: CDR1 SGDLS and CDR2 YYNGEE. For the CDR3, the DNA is TGTGCCAGCAGCGTAGGTGACTCCAGAAATGAGCAGTTCTTC. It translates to CASSVGDSRNEQFF.

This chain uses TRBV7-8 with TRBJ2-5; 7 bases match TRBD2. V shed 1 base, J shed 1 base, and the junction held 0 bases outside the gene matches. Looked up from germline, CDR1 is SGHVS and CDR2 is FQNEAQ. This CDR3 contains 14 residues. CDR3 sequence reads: CASSLGTSQETQYF. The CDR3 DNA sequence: TGTGCCAGCAGCTTAGGGACTAGCCAAGAGACCCAGTACTTC.

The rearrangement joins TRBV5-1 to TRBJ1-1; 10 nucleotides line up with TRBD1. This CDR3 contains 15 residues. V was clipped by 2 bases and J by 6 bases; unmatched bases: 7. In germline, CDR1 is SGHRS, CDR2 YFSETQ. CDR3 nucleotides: TGCGCCAGCAGCTTAACGCAAGGACAGGGGGCTGAAGCTTTCTTT. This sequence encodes CASSLTQGQGAEAFF. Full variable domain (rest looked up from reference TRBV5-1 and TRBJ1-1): KAGVTQTPRYLIKTRGQQVTLSCSPISGHRSVSWYQQTPGQGLQFLFEYFSETQRNKGNFPGRFSGRQFSNSRSEMNVSTLELGDSALYLCASSLTQGQGAEAFFGQGTRLTVV.

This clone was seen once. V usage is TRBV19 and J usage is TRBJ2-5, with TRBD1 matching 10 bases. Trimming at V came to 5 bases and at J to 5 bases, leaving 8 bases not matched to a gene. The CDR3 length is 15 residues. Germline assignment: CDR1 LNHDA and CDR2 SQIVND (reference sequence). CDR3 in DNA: TGTGCCAGTAGTGGGGGACAGGGGCCTCGGGAGACCCAGTACTTC. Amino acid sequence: CASSGGQGPRETQYF.

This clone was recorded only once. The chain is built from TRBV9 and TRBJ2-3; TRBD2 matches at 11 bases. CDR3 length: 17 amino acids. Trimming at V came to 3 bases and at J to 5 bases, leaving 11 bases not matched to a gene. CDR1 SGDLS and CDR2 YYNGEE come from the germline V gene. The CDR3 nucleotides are TGTGCCAGCAGCGCTACGACACTCCTAGCGGGAGGAGATACGCAGTATTTT. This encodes CASSATTLLAGGDTQYF.

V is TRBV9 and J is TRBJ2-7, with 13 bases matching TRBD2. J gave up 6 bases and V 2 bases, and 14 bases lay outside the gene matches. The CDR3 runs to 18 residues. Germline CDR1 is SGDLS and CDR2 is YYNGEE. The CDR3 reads CASSVGLAGDPGHGEQYF. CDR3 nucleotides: TGTGCCAGCAGCGTCGGACTAGCGGGAGATCCGGGGCACGGCGAGCAGTACTTC.

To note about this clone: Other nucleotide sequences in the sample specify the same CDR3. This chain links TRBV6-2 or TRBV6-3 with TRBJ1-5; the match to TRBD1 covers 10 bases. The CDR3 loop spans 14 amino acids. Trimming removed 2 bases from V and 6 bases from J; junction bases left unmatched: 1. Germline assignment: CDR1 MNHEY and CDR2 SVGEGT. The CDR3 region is CASSYGQGGQPQHF. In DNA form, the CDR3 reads TGTGCCAGCAGTTACGGACAGGGGGGTCAGCCCCAGCATTTT.

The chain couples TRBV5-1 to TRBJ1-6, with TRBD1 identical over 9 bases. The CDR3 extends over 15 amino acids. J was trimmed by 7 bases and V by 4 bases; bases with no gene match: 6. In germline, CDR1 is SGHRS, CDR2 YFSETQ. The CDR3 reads CASSPRDRENSPLHF. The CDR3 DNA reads TGCGCCAGCAGCCCCCGGGACAGGGAGAATTCACCCCTCCACTTT.

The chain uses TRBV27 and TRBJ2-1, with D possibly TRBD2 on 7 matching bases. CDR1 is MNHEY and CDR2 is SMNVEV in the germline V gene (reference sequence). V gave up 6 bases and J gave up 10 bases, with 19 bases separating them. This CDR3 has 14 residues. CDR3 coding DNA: TGTGCCAGCAGCTTAGGGGGGGCGTCTGGGGAGCAGTTCTTC. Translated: CASSLGGASGEQFF.

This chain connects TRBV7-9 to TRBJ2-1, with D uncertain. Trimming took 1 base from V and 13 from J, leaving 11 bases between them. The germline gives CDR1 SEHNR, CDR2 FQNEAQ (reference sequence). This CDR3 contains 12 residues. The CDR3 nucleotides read TGTGCCAGCAGCTTAGAGAGGCAGAGACAGTTCTTC. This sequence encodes CASSLERQRQFF.

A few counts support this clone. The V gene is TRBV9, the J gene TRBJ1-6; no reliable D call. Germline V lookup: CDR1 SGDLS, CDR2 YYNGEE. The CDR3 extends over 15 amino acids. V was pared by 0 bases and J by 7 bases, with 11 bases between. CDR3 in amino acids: CASSVVADTNSPLHF. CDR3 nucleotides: TGTGCCAGCAGCGTAGTGGCAGACACGAATTCACCCCTCCACTTT. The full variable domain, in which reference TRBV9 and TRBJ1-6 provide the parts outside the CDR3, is DSGVTQTPKHLITATGQRVTLRCSPRSGDLSVYWYQQSLDQGLQFLIQYYNGEERAKGNILERFSAQQFPDLHSELNLSSLELGDSALYFCASSVVADTNSPLHFGNGTRLTVT.

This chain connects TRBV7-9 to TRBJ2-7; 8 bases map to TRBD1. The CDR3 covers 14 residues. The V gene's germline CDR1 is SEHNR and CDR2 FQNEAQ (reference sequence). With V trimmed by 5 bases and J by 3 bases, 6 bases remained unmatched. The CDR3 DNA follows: TGTGCCAGCAGCGCGGGACAGGCGGGCTACGAGCAGTACTTC. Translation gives CASSAGQAGYEQYF.

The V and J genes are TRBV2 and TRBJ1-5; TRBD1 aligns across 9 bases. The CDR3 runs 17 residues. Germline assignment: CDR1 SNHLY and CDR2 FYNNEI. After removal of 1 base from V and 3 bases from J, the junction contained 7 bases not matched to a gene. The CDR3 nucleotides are TGTGCCAGCAGTGAAGTCGGACAGGGGTCGAACAATCAGCCCCAGCATTTT. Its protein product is CASSEVGQGSNNQPQHF. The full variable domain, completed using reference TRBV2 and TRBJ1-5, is EPEVTQTPSHQVTQMGQEVILRCVPISNHLYFYWYRQILGQKVEFLVSFYNNEISEKSEIFDDQFSVERPDGSNFTLKIRSTKLEDSAMYFCASSEVGQGSNNQPQHFGDGTRLSIL.